The 6 T cell receptor beta chains in this list originate from one sample, sequenced in a study of T-cell memory formation after mild COVID-19. MiXCR was run by TCRdb on the 5' RACE reads, yielding one entry per CDR3 protein. Of about 390,000 distinct CDR3 sequences in the sample, approximately 21% were seen once. The sequencing sample was made of PBMCs or a T cell subset sorted from them (not recorded which). These receptors came from an adult woman who had mild COVID-19 (a few samples of this study predate the infection). Cell type and time point are not known.

This clonotype has a handful of counts. The rearrangement uses TRBV7-9 and TRBJ1-4; D remains ambiguous. The CDR3 totals 15 residues. The germline gives CDR1 SEHNR, CDR2 FQNEAQ (reference sequence). The V and J ends lost 2 bases and 7 bases respectively, with 14 bases between them. This CDR3 reads CASSLFTSGREKLFF. The CDR3 bases are TGTGCCAGCAGCTTATTCACATCCGGTCGTGAAAAACTGTTTTTT. The full variable domain, rest sourced from reference TRBV7-9 and TRBJ1-4, is DTGVSQNPRHKITKRGQNVTFRCDPISEHNRLYWYRQTLGQGPEFLTYFQNEAQLEKSRLLSDRFSAERPKGSFSTLEIQRTEQGDSAMYLCASSLFTSGREKLFFGSGTQLSVL.

The chain links TRBV9 to TRBJ2-7; D might be TRBD2 (5 bases). The germline gives CDR1 SGDLS, CDR2 YYNGEE. The CDR3 covers 13 residues. The germline V and J ends were trimmed by 3 bases and 2 bases, with 9 bases remaining between them. For the CDR3, the DNA is TGTGCCAGCAGCGCAGACGGGACCTACGAGCAGTACTTC. This translates into CASSADGTYEQYF.

The V gene is TRBV2, the J gene TRBJ1-5; 10 bases are a match to TRBD1. Germline values: CDR1 SNHLY, CDR2 FYNNEI. This CDR3 spans 20 amino acids. Trimming removed 8 bases from V and 5 bases from J; junction bases left unmatched: 24. In nucleotides, the CDR3 is TGTGCCAGCCAACCGACCGGGACAGGGGTTAGGTTAGGGCGGGATCAGCCCCAGCATTTT. This sequence encodes CASQPTGTGVRLGRDQPQHF.

There are a few counts of this clonotype. The rearrangement links TRBV27 to TRBJ2-4; the D gene could be TRBD1 or TRBD2 (6 bases each). Trimming left V 7 bases short and J 7 bases short, with 23 bases between. Germline CDR1 MNHEY, CDR2 SMNVEV (reference sequence). The CDR3 runs to 16 residues. The CDR3 DNA follows: TGTGCCAGCATGGACTCCTGGACCGGGGGCAGGAACATTCAGTACTTC. It specifies CASMDSWTGGRNIQYF.

This clonotype has more than one count but fewer than ten. This chain links TRBV6-5 with TRBJ2-7, with 9 bases fitting TRBD1. V lost 7 bases, J lost 8 bases, and 12 bases stayed unmatched. This CDR3 spans 14 amino acids. Germline CDR1 reads MNHEY; CDR2 reads SVGAGI. The CDR3 nucleotides read TGTGCCAGCAAACTCCAGGACAGGGGCTTAAAGCAGTACTTC. It encodes CASKLQDRGLKQYF.

The chain links TRBV29-1 to TRBJ1-2; 9 positions agree with TRBD1. Germline lookup yields CDR1 SQVTM and CDR2 ANQGSEA. The CDR3 spans 12 residues. Germline trimming cut 4 bases from V and 4 bases from J; bases unmatched to any gene: 1. The CDR3 DNA sequence: TGCAGCGTTGGGGACAGGGCCTATGGCTACACCTTC. Translation: CSVGDRAYGYTF.